These 27 T cell receptor beta chains share one sample of origin, sequenced in a study of radiotherapy plus CTLA-4 blockade in lung cancer. TCRdb's copy holds only in-frame clones and misses some; the assay was immunoSEQ multiplex PCR. The table includes roughly 93,000 clones, 82% detected once. The sequenced sample was peripheral blood, obtained from a patient treated with radiotherapy plus ipilimumab. All receptors come from a human donor with non-small cell lung cancer who had a partial response to radiotherapy plus ipilimumab.

The rearrangement joins TRBV5-1 to TRBJ2-2; 11 nucleotides match TRBD2. The length of the CDR3 is 15 residues. Looked up from germline, CDR1 is SGHRS and CDR2 is YFSETQ. The V segment lost 0 bases and the J segment 6 bases; nucleotides outside the gene matches: 1. The CDR3 spells CASSLVAGGAGELFF. DNA for the CDR3: TGCGCCAGCAGCTTGGTAGCGGGAGGGGCCGGGGAGCTGTTTTTT. The whole variable domain, filled in from reference TRBV5-1 and TRBJ2-2, reads KAGVTQTPRYLIKTRGQQVTLSCSPISGHRSVSWYQQTPGQGLQFLFEYFSETQRNKGNFPGRFSGRQFSNSRSEMNVSTLELGDSALYLCASSLVAGGAGELFFGEGSRLTVL.

The genes are TRBV5-1 and TRBJ2-5; D call uncertain. V lost 4 bases and J lost 3, with 10 bases in between. Germline values: CDR1 SGHRS, CDR2 YFSETQ. This CDR3 is 13 amino acids long. As DNA, the CDR3 is TGCGCCAGCAGCGCCCCCTCGGAAGAGACCCAGTACTTC. Protein sequence: CASSAPSEETQYF.

The chain joins TRBV7-7 to TRBJ2-5; D is ambiguous. The ends were cut back, 0 bases at V and 5 bases at J, with 10 bases in the middle. Germline V gene lookup returns CDR1 SSHAT and CDR2 FNYEAQ (reference sequence). The CDR3 extends over 14 amino acids. The chain's CDR3 is CASSLAAVGETQYF. The CDR3 nucleotides are TGTGCCAGCAGCTTAGCTGCGGTTGGGGAGACCCAGTACTTC.

The rearrangement uses TRBV4-2 and TRBJ2-1, with 7 bases aligning to TRBD1. This CDR3 has 14 amino acids. Germline-derived CDR1 and CDR2 are LGHNA and YNFKEQ. V shed 1 base, J shed 9 bases, and the junction held 6 bases outside the gene matches. The CDR3 nucleotides are TGTGCCAGCAGCCAAGGCCTTAGGGGGCGTGAGCAGTTCTTC. This translates into CASSQGLRGREQFF.

This chain connects TRBV9 to TRBJ2-1, with a weak D call TRBD2 (5 bases). From germline, CDR1 is SGDLS and CDR2 YYNGEE. CDR3 size: 18 residues. V was clipped by 0 bases and J by 0 bases, with 16 bases between them. As DNA, the CDR3 is TGTGCCAGCAGCGTAGCGGACCCCGCGGGTAGCTCCTACAATGAGCAGTTCTTC. It yields the protein CASSVADPAGSSYNEQFF.

The rearrangement joins TRBV28 to TRBJ2-5; TRBD2 might be the D (6 bases). The CDR3 length is 14 residues. Looked up from germline, CDR1 is MDHEN and CDR2 is SYDVKM. V lost 5 bases, J lost 1 base, and 11 bases lay in between. The CDR3 DNA is TGTGCCAGCAGTCAGGACGGGGGCCAAGAGACCCAGTACTTC. Residues: CASSQDGGQETQYF.

The gene calls are TRBV7-2 and TRBJ2-1; 7 positions match TRBD2. CDR3 size: 16 residues. Germline assignment: CDR1 SGHTA and CDR2 FQGNSA. With 0 bases clipped from V and 4 bases from J, the junction kept 6 bases outside the gene matches. For the CDR3, the DNA is TGTGCCAGCAGCTTAGCAAGTAGCGGGCTGTACAATGAGCAGTTCTTC. It is translated as CASSLASSGLYNEQFF. Combining the CDR3 with reference TRBV7-2 and TRBJ2-1 gives the whole variable domain GAGVSQSPSNKVTEKGKDVELRCDPISGHTALYWYRQSLGQGLEFLIYFQGNSAPDKSGLPSDRFSAERTGGSVSTLTIQRTQQEDSAVYLCASSLASSGLYNEQFFGPGTRLTVL.

The table lists this clone with a count of one. V and J are TRBV10-3 and TRBJ2-3, with 11 bases lining up with TRBD2. The V gene's germline CDR1 is ENHRY and CDR2 SYGVKD. The CDR3 consists of 16 residues. V lost 4 bases and J lost 4; bases outside the gene matches: 7. The CDR3 loop reads CAISVLAGGPSDTQYF. The CDR3 DNA reads as TGTGCCATCAGTGTATTAGCGGGAGGGCCTTCAGATACGCAGTATTTT.

This clone was counted a few times. The J gene is TRBJ1-1, the V gene TRBV11-2; maybe TRBD1 (5 bases). Germline loops: CDR1 SGHAT, CDR2 FQNNGV. CDR3 length: 12 residues. Trimming took 5 bases from V and 6 from J, leaving 10 bases between them. The CDR3 sequence is CASSPGKAEAFF. CDR3 DNA sequence: TGTGCCAGCAGCCCAGGGAAGGCTGAAGCTTTCTTT.

The V gene is TRBV4-1, the J gene TRBJ1-5; D call uncertain. Looked up from germline, CDR1 is MGHRA and CDR2 is YSYEKL. CDR3 length: 13 residues. The V end was cut by 0 bases, the J end by 9 bases, with 9 bases between. CDR3 region: CASSQEPTGPQHF. In DNA form, the CDR3 reads TGCGCCAGCAGCCAAGAGCCCACCGGGCCCCAGCATTTT.

This chain connects TRBV18 to TRBJ2-3; 9 nucleotides agree with TRBD2. CDR1 is KGHSH, CDR2 LQKENI, per germline. The CDR3 spans 15 residues. J was trimmed by 6 bases and V by 3 bases; bases with no gene match: 7. The CDR3 is CASSPISGRGDTQYF. The CDR3 nucleotides read TGTGCCAGCTCACCGATTAGCGGGAGAGGGGATACGCAGTATTTT.

This clone was seen only once. This sequence joins TRBV11-1 and TRBJ1-1; TRBD1 is a possible D gene (6 bases). The germline V and J ends were trimmed by 5 bases and 1 base, with 11 bases remaining between them. The germline gives CDR1 SGHAT, CDR2 FQDESV (reference sequence). The CDR3 extends over 14 amino acids. For the CDR3, the DNA is TGTGCCAGCAGCCCTTGGACAGCGAACACTGAAGCTTTCTTT. This gives the protein CASSPWTANTEAFF.

In this sample, this clone turned up once. The chain employs TRBV28 and TRBJ1-5, with D possibly matching TRBD1 (6 bases). V was shortened by 3 bases and J by 2 bases, with 11 bases between the two germline ends. In germline, CDR1 is MDHEN, CDR2 SYDVKM. This CDR3 spans 15 amino acids. CDR3 sequence (DNA): TGTGCCAGCAGTTTGGGCAGGGGTGGCAATCAGCCCCAGCATTTT. It specifies CASSLGRGGNQPQHF.

The CDR3 DNA sequence: TGCGCCAGCAGCTTGGAGGGGGCGGGTGTCAATCAGCCCCAGCATTTT. This translates into CASSLEGAGVNQPQHF. The chain combines TRBV5-1 with TRBJ1-5; 7 nucleotides align to TRBD1. The germline gives CDR1 SGHRS, CDR2 YFSETQ. Trimming cost V 0 bases and J 3 bases; bases outside gene matches: 6. This CDR3 comprises 16 residues.

This clone was recorded only once. The J gene is TRBJ2-7, the V gene TRBV7-9; 9 nucleotides agree with TRBD2. The length of the CDR3 is 14 residues. Germline trimming cut 8 bases from V and 2 bases from J; bases unmatched to any gene: 7. The V gene's germline CDR1 is SEHNR and CDR2 FQNEAQ (reference sequence). The CDR3 DNA sequence: TGTGCCAGCGGGGGGGCTAGCGGGGCCTACGAGCAGTACTTC. This translates into CASGGASGAYEQYF.

The chain links TRBV18 to TRBJ2-3; 7 bases match TRBD2. The CDR3 has 16 residues. V lost 3 bases to trimming and J lost 2 bases; unmatched junction nucleotides: 8. Germline loops: CDR1 KGHSH, CDR2 LQKENI. The chain's CDR3 is CASSPLLAEDTDTQYF. The DNA for the CDR3 is TGTGCCAGCTCACCCCTGCTAGCGGAAGACACAGATACGCAGTATTTT.

The genes are TRBV7-2 and TRBJ2-5; the D gene is possibly TRBD1 (5 bases). This CDR3 spans 13 amino acids. The V end was cut by 5 bases, the J end by 4 bases, with 11 bases between. Per the germline V gene, CDR1 is SGHTA and CDR2 is FQGNSA. CDR3 coding DNA: TGTGCCAGCAGCCCCCAGGGTCCAGAGACCCAGTACTTC. This translates into CASSPQGPETQYF.

V usage is TRBV27 and J usage is TRBJ2-6; possibly TRBD1 for D (5 bases). The CDR3 covers 17 residues. V was clipped by 6 bases and J by 0 bases, with 15 bases between them. Germline CDR1 and CDR2: MNHEY and SMNVEV (reference sequence). CDR3 sequence (DNA): TGTGCCAGCAGCCGATCTCAGGGCCTCTCTGGGGCCAACGTCCTGACTTTC. Translation gives CASSRSQGLSGANVLTF.

The chain recombines TRBV9 with TRBJ2-3; 8 bases map to TRBD1. CDR1 and CDR2 from the germline V gene are SGDLS and YYNGEE. The trim removed 6 bases at V and 6 bases at J, leaving 12 bases unmatched. The CDR3 runs to 15 residues. The CDR3 DNA reads as TGTGCCAGCACCCGGACAGGGAAGGATTGGGATACGCAGTATTTT. As protein: CASTRTGKDWDTQYF.

This chain uses TRBV19 with TRBJ2-1, with 8 positions matching TRBD2. Germline CDR1 LNHDA, CDR2 SQIVND (reference sequence). V lost 7 bases and J lost 4; bases outside the gene matches: 6. The CDR3 extends over 14 amino acids. The CDR3 protein is CASTPGTSYNEQFF. CDR3 nucleotides: TGTGCCAGTACCCCGGGGACTAGTTACAATGAGCAGTTCTTC. The full variable domain, rest sourced from reference TRBV19 and TRBJ2-1, is DGGITQSPKYLFRKEGQNVTLSCEQNLNHDAMYWYRQDPGQGLRLIYYSQIVNDFQKGDIAEGYSVSREKKESFPLTVTSAQKNPTAFYLCASTPGTSYNEQFFGPGTRLTVL.

The rearrangement uses TRBV7-3 and TRBJ2-3; 10 bases are a match to TRBD2. The V and J ends lost 0 bases and 4 bases, in that order; junction bases with no gene match: 1. Germline CDR1 reads SGHTA; CDR2 reads FQGTGA. The CDR3 runs 15 residues. CDR3: CASSLTSGGPDTQYF. DNA for the CDR3: TGTGCCAGCAGCTTAACTAGCGGGGGGCCAGATACGCAGTATTTT.

This clone was observed a few times. The chain couples TRBV5-8 to TRBJ2-2; 12 bases line up with TRBD2. Trimming cost V 0 bases and J 5 bases; bases outside gene matches: 2. Germline CDR1 and CDR2: SGHTS and YDEGEE. CDR3 length: 16 amino acids. The CDR3 DNA sequence: TGTGCCAGCAGCTTGGGCACTAGCGGGAGGACCGGGGAGCTGTTTTTT. Protein sequence: CASSLGTSGRTGELFF.

The chain employs TRBV5-1 and TRBJ1-1, with TRBD1 identical over 7 bases. With V trimmed by 0 bases and J by 0 bases, 11 bases remained unmatched. Germline assignment: CDR1 SGHRS and CDR2 YFSETQ. The CDR3 is 18 residues long. The CDR3 DNA reads TGCGCCAGCAGCTTGGTCGGGGGGGGACAGTCCATGAACACTGAAGCTTTCTTT. Translating gives CASSLVGGGQSMNTEAFF. Combining the CDR3 with reference TRBV5-1 and TRBJ1-1 gives the whole variable domain KAGVTQTPRYLIKTRGQQVTLSCSPISGHRSVSWYQQTPGQGLQFLFEYFSETQRNKGNFPGRFSGRQFSNSRSEMNVSTLELGDSALYLCASSLVGGGQSMNTEAFFGQGTRLTVV.

The chain has TRBV28 and TRBJ1-2; 9 bases are a match to TRBD1. V shed 6 bases, J shed 4 bases, and the junction held 12 bases outside the gene matches. Per germline, CDR1 MDHEN and CDR2 SYDVKM. The CDR3 extends over 16 amino acids. As DNA, the CDR3 is TGTGCCAGCAGCACCGTCTACAGGGGGCGCGCCTATGGCTACACCTTC. As protein: CASSTVYRGRAYGYTF.

This clone was counted ten times or more. V usage is TRBV30 and J usage is TRBJ1-1; 7 bases match TRBD1. After removal of 6 bases from V and 3 bases from J, the junction contained 13 bases not matched to a gene. The germline V gene encodes CDR1 GTSNPN and CDR2 SVGIG (reference sequence). The CDR3 has 15 residues. The CDR3 sequence is CACTTPAGGDTEAFF. The CDR3 coding sequence is TGTGCCTGCACCACTCCGGCAGGGGGAGACACTGAAGCTTTCTTT.

This chain connects TRBV19 to TRBJ1-1, with 9 bases fitting TRBD1. Germline V gene data show CDR1 as LNHDA and CDR2 as SQIVND (reference sequence). CDR3 length: 15 amino acids. V lost 7 bases to trimming and J lost 0 bases; unmatched junction nucleotides: 6. The CDR3 nucleotides are TGTGCCAGTAAGGACAGGGGCCATCTGAACACTGAAGCTTTCTTT. Protein: CASKDRGHLNTEAFF.

This clone was picked up one time. V and J are TRBV13 and TRBJ2-5, with D possibly being TRBD1 (7 bases). Trimming took 5 bases from V and 1 from J, leaving 8 bases between them. Germline CDR1 is PRHDT and CDR2 is FYEKMQ (reference sequence). The CDR3 runs 13 residues. The CDR3 sequence is CASSQGGQETQYF. CDR3 in DNA: TGTGCCAGCAGCCAGGGGGGCCAAGAGACCCAGTACTTC. The entire variable domain, with the rest obtained from reference TRBV13 and TRBJ2-5, is as follows: AAGVIQSPRHLIKEKRETATLKCYPIPRHDTVYWYQQGPGQDPQFLISFYEKMQSDKGSIPDRFSAQQFSDYHSELNMSSLELGDSALYFCASSQGGQETQYFGPGTRLLVL.